The clone carrying this TCR beta chain has a handful of counts. RNA transcripts gave rise to amplified TCR beta CDR3 regions. The HTBI set primed first-round TCR CDR3 RT-PCR. From the multiplex PCR reads, TCRdb called clonotypes with MiXCR, one entry per CDR3 protein. The sample carries about 360,000 distinct CDR3 sequences, under 15% recorded once. The sample belongs to a study of T cells in Graves' hyperthyroidism and ophthalmopathy. Graves' hyperthyroidism qualified as stable when ophthalmopathy did not progress within 18 months. Used for diagnoses were clinical symptoms, serum thyroxine and TRAb, thyroid ultrasound and orbital computed tomography. What was sequenced was blood. This clonotype originated in a woman in her late teens or twenties with Graves' hyperthyroidism.

CDR3 in DNA: TGTGCCAGCAGCCAAGGTCTGGGGAAGGGCACTGAAGCTTTCTTT. Encoded protein: CASSQGLGKGTEAFF. V is TRBV14 and J is TRBJ1-1; unclear D gene. This CDR3 comprises 15 residues. Trimming shortened V by 1 base and J by 4 bases, and 13 bases separated the two germline ends. Germline CDR1 and CDR2: SGHDN and FVKESK. The full variable domain, in which reference TRBV14 and TRBJ1-1 provide the parts outside the CDR3, is EAGVTQFPSHSVIEKGQTVTLRCDPISGHDNLYWYRRVMGKEIKFLLHFVKESKQDESGMPNNRFLAERTGGTYSTLKVQPAELEDSGVYFCASSQGLGKGTEAFFGQGTRLTVV.